This TCR beta chain originates from a study of OX40 agonist ivuxolimab in advanced cancers. As for the study more broadly: The costimulatory receptor OX40 (CD134) was targeted by ivuxolimab, a fully human IgG2 agonistic monoclonal antibody. Intravenous ivuxolimab was administered to patients every 2 weeks at six dose levels: 0.01, 0.1, 0.3, 1.5, 3 and 10 mg/kg. Of the approximately 50 dose-escalation patients, hepatocellular carcinoma was present in around 20, melanoma in roughly 15, renal cell carcinoma in 9 and head and neck cancer in 9. The dose-escalation cohort was roughly 80% male with a mean age of roughly 60 years, ranging from roughly 20 to 80. Prior anti-PD-1, anti-PD-L1 or anti-CTLA-4 therapy was permitted, and about two fifths of dose-escalation patients had received checkpoint inhibitors. Partial responses were achieved by three dose-escalation patients, of whom one had hepatocellular carcinoma and two had cutaneous melanoma. Peripheral TCRbeta sequencing aimed to test whether ivuxolimab altered TCR sequence diversity and caused clonal T-cell expansion. The monotherapy dose-escalation portion (N ≈ 50 patients) of the phase I ivuxolimab trial is reported in the paper. Study-wide conclusions, independent of this receptor: After ivuxolimab, more expanded clones were found on average in CD8+ T cells than in CD4+ T cells. In the 0.1-3.0 mg/kg groups, partial responders were among the patients with the lowest normalized peripheral clonal expansion, particularly in CD8+ T cells. Antigen specificity was not determined for the clonally expanded peripheral T cells. At doses of 0.1 to 3.0 mg/kg, clonal expansion of both CD4+ and CD8+ T cells in blood was seen between baseline and week 6. Low levels of normalized T-cell clonal expansion were also seen in some patients who did not respond.

There are a few counts of this clone. Its antigen remains undetermined. Base qualities were left out, and no much larger clone turns up one base away. Distinct nucleotide sequences in the sample also encode this CDR3. For sequencing of the TCRbeta CDR3 region, genomic DNA was extracted from the sorted cells. The immunoSEQ Assay was used to sequence the TCRbeta CDR3 regions. TCRdb's version of the immuneACCESS table is confined to in-frame rearrangements and falls short of the full clone set. An unresolved V gene accounts for under half of the shortfall where checked; the remainder is of unknown origin. Within this sample are under 100,000 clones, with 84% of them counted one time only. 5.5% of the sample belongs to the ten largest clones. The trial excluded patients who had a history of autoimmune disease or were on systemic immunosuppression. In every dose cohort, peripheral blood was drawn for TCR sequencing at baseline, cycle 4 day 1, and cycle 7 day 1. Samples were obtained from an open-label, multicenter, first-in-human phase I dose-escalation trial of ivuxolimab. Adults with locally advanced or metastatic head and neck squamous cell, hepatocellular, melanoma or renal cell carcinoma were enrolled in the trial. CD4+ and CD8+ T cells were sorted separately from peripheral blood before TCR sequencing.

CDR1 and CDR2, looked up from the germline V gene, are SGHTA and FQGNSA. Clipping removes 4 bases from V and 6 bases from J, with 2 as the unmatched junction base count. The CDR3 has 14 amino acids, counting the end cysteine and phenylalanine. The entry retains the CDR3 DNA only, 42 bases that are in frame from base 1. This chain joins TRBV7-2 to TRBJ1-6, with 8 middle bases fitting TRBD1. The TCR comes from an adult with an advanced solid tumor such as melanoma, head and neck, liver or kidney cancer. Sequenced here: CD4+ or CD8+ T cells sorted from blood, sampled in a trial of the OX40 agonist ivuxolimab. For the CDR3, the sequence is CASSSTGGNSPLHF. Read as DNA, the sequence is TGTGCCAGCAGCTCCACAGGGGGTAATTCACCCCTCCACTTT.